The following is a T cell receptor beta chain sequence with its context. Other DNA sequences in the sample encode the same CDR3. The sample belongs to a study of shared clonotypes between healthy human individuals. Original methodology: ImmunoSEQ sequences covered only the junction and lacked quality scores; filtering therefore differed. Clones were sequenced by immunoSEQ multiplex PCR, and TCRdb holds only the in-frame ones, with some missing. That table gives V, J and clone size, and the DNA gave D and trimming. Of about 1.1 million clones listed, 70% to 80% are singletons. The CDR3 is 13 amino acids. Germline CDR1 is KGHSH and CDR2 is LQKENI. V gave up 1 base and J gave up 6 bases, with 9 bases separating them.

The TCR sequence derives from a man between 18 and 29 years old in good health. Some clones in this sample may be carry-over from other donors' samples. V and J are TRBV18 and TRBJ1-2; D gene uncertain. Sequenced: memory CD4+ T cells from PBMCs. The subset denotes: CD45RA-negative fraction. CDR3 amino acids: CASSPQGGDGYTF. The CDR3 DNA sequence: TGTGCCAGCTCACCACAGGGCGGGGATGGCTACACCTTC.